This T cell receptor (beta chain) emerged from a study of Ad26.COV2.S vaccination and SARS-CoV-2 variants. Findings and limits, study-wide: TCR breadth and depth estimates may have understated total T cell responses. In vaccinated individuals, spike-specific CD8+ and CD4+ T cell responses reportedly displayed substantial breadth.

TCRdb's copy holds only in-frame clones and misses some; the assay was immunoSEQ multiplex PCR. The sample has 410,000 or so clones, 92% seen once. Specified treatment: 15 to 20 received Ad26.COV2.S at low or high dose, single or two shots; about 5 received placebo; per-sample allocation not given. Collection of the samples took place on day 63 after the first injection of vaccine or placebo. A note on this clone: Its specificity is not known.

Sequencing used peripheral blood, obtained in a trial of Ad26.COV2.S vaccine versus placebo. This clonotype was obtained from a person aged 18 to 65 who received the Ad26.COV2.S COVID-19 vaccine or a placebo.

This CDR3 reads CASSEAALNYGYTF. DNA of the CDR3: TGTGCCAGCAGTGAGGCAGCCCTTAACTATGGCTACACCTTC. This rearrangement joins TRBV2 to TRBJ1-2; no firm D call. This CDR3 is 14 amino acids long. Germline V gives CDR1 SNHLY, CDR2 FYNNEI. Between the trimmed V and J ends, which lost 3 bases and 1 base, there was a span of 9 bases.